Following are 21 T cell receptor beta chains from one sample sequenced in a study. Adaptor-ligated barcode primers were used to amplify TRBV12-4/TRBJ1-2 clonotypes. TCRdb itself ran the multiplex PCR reads through MiXCR, one entry per CDR3 protein. Of hundreds of distinct CDR3 sequences listed, under 15% are singletons. Tregs were sorted as CD4+CD25+CD127-/low cells. Sequenced: Tregs sorted from blood. Receptors originate from a female donor with breast cancer.

The rearrangement uses TRBV12-3 or TRBV12-4 and TRBJ1-2; D may be TRBD1 (6 bases). The CDR3 loop spans 13 amino acids. Deletions cut 7 bases from V and 7 bases from J, with 16 bases between. The CDR3 reads CASTLMGHGGYTF. DNA of the CDR3: TGTGCCAGCACCCTAATGGGACATGGTGGCTACACCTTC.

This clonotype was seen ten or more times. V gene TRBV12-3 or TRBV12-4 combines with J gene TRBJ1-2; TRBD1 might be the D (5 bases). Deletions cut 3 bases from V and 7 bases from J, with 15 bases between. This CDR3 spans 14 amino acids. The CDR3 spells CASSLDKGLLGYTF. The CDR3 DNA is TGTGCCAGCAGTTTGGACAAGGGGCTGCTTGGCTACACCTTC.

In its sample, this clonotype was seen many times. The V gene is TRBV12-3 or TRBV12-4, the J gene TRBJ1-2; D remains ambiguous. The CDR3 is 12 amino acids. Trimming shortened V by 4 bases and J by 9 bases, and 12 bases separated the two germline ends. Here the CDR3 reads CASSSRGPRYTF. DNA for the CDR3: TGTGCCAGCAGTTCGCGAGGGCCTCGCTACACCTTC.

The chain links TRBV12-3 or TRBV12-4 to TRBJ1-2, with 9 bases fitting TRBD1. This CDR3 is built from 13 residues. The V segment lost 4 bases and the J segment 8 bases; nucleotides outside the gene matches: 5. The CDR3 nucleotides are TGTGCCAGCAGTTCGGGACAGGGCGAAGGCTACACCTTC. It is translated as CASSSGQGEGYTF.

Ten or more counts support this clonotype. V gene TRBV12-3 or TRBV12-4 combines with J gene TRBJ1-2; D unclear. The CDR3 loop spans 14 amino acids. V was trimmed by 5 bases and J by 4 bases, leaving 14 bases between them. Here the CDR3 DNA reads TGTGCCAGCAGTCGAAGGGTGAATCGCTATGGCTACACCTTC. This encodes CASSRRVNRYGYTF.

In its sample, this clonotype is medium-sized. The chain recombines TRBV12-3 or TRBV12-4 with TRBJ1-2, with D possibly being TRBD1 (5 bases). V lost 3 bases to trimming and J lost 4 bases, with 18 bases between them. The CDR3 is made up of 16 amino acids. DNA of the CDR3: TGTGCCAGCAGTTTGTCCCCAGGGCCCCGAGTCTATGGCTACACCTTC. Translated: CASSLSPGPRVYGYTF.

J is TRBJ1-2 and V is TRBV12-3 or TRBV12-4; the D is unclear. V lost 1 base and J 5 bases, leaving 5 bases between the germline ends. The CDR3 has 12 residues. The CDR3 reads CASSLVGYGYTF. The CDR3 nucleotides read TGTGCCAGCAGTTTAGTAGGTTATGGCTACACCTTC.

This clonotype is deemed medium-sized. J is TRBJ1-2 and V is TRBV12-3 or TRBV12-4, with 9 bases aligning to TRBD1. CDR3 length equals 13 residues. J was trimmed by 8 bases and V by 5 bases; bases with no gene match: 6. The CDR3: CASSQDRGKGYTF. The CDR3 bases are TGTGCCAGCAGTCAGGACAGGGGCAAGGGCTACACCTTC.

By share, this clonotype ranks as medium-sized. The CDR3 loop is CASSTSGRGNYGYTF. The DNA of the CDR3 is TGTGCCAGCAGTACCTCAGGACGGGGAAACTATGGCTACACCTTC. The chain recombines TRBV12-3 or TRBV12-4 with TRBJ1-2; D call uncertain. The CDR3 has 15 residues. With 5 bases removed from V and 2 bases from J, the gap between germline ends came to 15 bases.

The chain is built from TRBV12-3 or TRBV12-4 and TRBJ1-2; D is perhaps TRBD1 (6 bases). The V end was cut by 6 bases, the J end by 3 bases, with 11 bases between. This CDR3 comprises 13 residues. The CDR3 region is CASRSRGDYGYTF. CDR3 DNA sequence: TGTGCCAGCAGGTCCAGGGGAGACTATGGCTACACCTTC.

This clonotype is medium-sized (0.01 to 0.1%). The chain has TRBV12-3 or TRBV12-4 and TRBJ1-2; D remains ambiguous. Trimming left V 6 bases short and J 6 bases short, with 5 bases between. This CDR3 is built from 10 residues. The CDR3, as DNA: TGTGCCAGCAGCCTAAATGGCTACACCTTC. Translation: CASSLNGYTF.

The CDR3 DNA follows: TGTGCCAGCAGCGCAACAGGGACAGACTATGGCTACACCTTC. This sequence encodes CASSATGTDYGYTF. The V gene is TRBV12-3 or TRBV12-4, the J gene TRBJ1-2; 7 nucleotides agree with TRBD1. Trimming removed 6 bases from V and 3 bases from J; junction bases left unmatched: 7. The CDR3 length is 14 residues.

This clonotype is medium-sized by share. The V call is TRBV12-3 or TRBV12-4, the J call TRBJ1-2, with D possibly matching TRBD1 (6 bases). V was cut by 5 bases and J by 4 bases, with 20 bases left in between. The CDR3 has 16 residues. The CDR3 spells CASSPRTEGRLYGYTF. The CDR3 DNA follows: TGTGCCAGCAGTCCCCGGACAGAGGGGCGCCTCTATGGCTACACCTTC.

This clonotype ranks as medium-sized (0.01 to 0.1%). This rearrangement joins TRBV12-3 or TRBV12-4 to TRBJ1-2; D unresolved. V was clipped by 6 bases and J by 13 bases, with 15 bases between them. CDR3 length equals 11 residues. The CDR3: CASSLRTVGTF. The CDR3, as DNA: TGTGCCAGCAGCCTTCGGACCGTGGGCACCTTC.

This clonotype is termed hyperexpanded. V gene TRBV12-3 or TRBV12-4 combines with J gene TRBJ1-2; no firm D call. The CDR3 spans 13 residues. The V gene lost 2 bases and the J gene lost 5 bases, with 9 bases spanning the gap. The CDR3 sequence is CASSLRTAYGYTF. The CDR3 nucleotides read TGTGCCAGCAGTTTACGGACGGCGTATGGCTACACCTTC.

In this sample, this clonotype turned up many times. The CDR3 protein is CASSLEVTYGYTF. The DNA for the CDR3 is TGTGCCAGCAGTTTAGAGGTTACTTATGGCTACACCTTC. This chain uses TRBV12-3 or TRBV12-4 with TRBJ1-2, with D uncertain. V was clipped by 1 base and J by 5 bases, with 8 bases between them. The CDR3 is made up of 13 amino acids.

In this sample, this clonotype is medium-sized. The chain recombines TRBV12-3 or TRBV12-4 with TRBJ1-2; 7 bases map to TRBD1. The junction had 6 bases not matched to a gene; V was cut back by 6 bases and J by 8 bases. The CDR3 covers 12 residues. As DNA, the CDR3 is TGTGCCAGCAGGAGGGGACAGATCGGCTACACCTTC. The encoded protein is CASRRGQIGYTF.

This clonotype is labeled large. The V and J genes are TRBV12-3 or TRBV12-4 and TRBJ1-2, with a possible D match to TRBD1 (6 bases). V was pared by 6 bases and J by 4 bases, with 12 bases between. The CDR3 extends over 13 amino acids. The CDR3 loop is CASSQGFGYGYTF. The CDR3 DNA follows: TGTGCCAGCAGCCAGGGGTTCGGCTATGGCTACACCTTC.

By share, this clonotype ranks as medium-sized (0.01 to 0.1%). The chain has TRBV12-3 or TRBV12-4 and TRBJ1-2; tentatively, D is TRBD1 (5 bases). Trimming removed 5 bases at V and 5 bases at J, with 12 bases between. This CDR3 has 13 amino acids. CDR3 nucleotide sequence: TGTGCCAGCAGTCCTCAGGGAGGGTATGGCTACACCTTC. Protein product: CASSPQGGYGYTF.

V is TRBV12-3 or TRBV12-4 and J is TRBJ1-2; D gene unclear. This CDR3 is built from 13 residues. The V end was cut by 4 bases, the J end by 8 bases, with 14 bases between. The CDR3 loop reads CASSSDVLIGYTF. CDR3 nucleotide sequence: TGTGCCAGCAGTTCGGACGTTCTGATAGGCTACACCTTC.

By sample fraction, this clonotype is medium-sized (0.01 to 0.1%). The rearrangement joins TRBV12-3 or TRBV12-4 to TRBJ1-2; 7 nucleotides match TRBD1. The CDR3 is made up of 13 amino acids. The ends lost 6 bases at V and 4 bases at J; junction bases unmatched: 5. For the CDR3, the DNA is TGTGCCAGCAGGCGACAGGGCAGCTATGGCTACACCTTC. Protein sequence: CASRRQGSYGYTF.